Following are 9 T cell receptor beta chains from one sample sequenced in a study of shared clonotypes between healthy human individuals. Only in-frame clones appear in the TCRdb table, and some are missing; sequencing was by immunoSEQ multiplex PCR. The sample records a few hundred thousand clones, about 97% being singletons. Sequencing used memory CD8+ T cells sorted from blood. Regarding subset: CD45RO+ cells pooled with CCR7-negative TemRA cells. The receptors come from a man aged 25-40 years in good health.

Notes on this clone: The same CDR3 arises from other DNA sequences in this sample as well. The V gene is TRBV7-2, the J gene TRBJ2-2; maybe TRBD1 (6 bases). The CDR3 spans 14 residues. Per the germline V gene, CDR1 is SGHTA and CDR2 is FQGNSA. V shed 5 bases and J shed 3 bases, with 10 bases lying between them. The CDR3 is CASSLNRDTGELFF. CDR3 nucleotide sequence: TGTGCCAGCAGCCTCAACAGGGACACCGGGGAGCTGTTTTTT. The whole variable domain, remainder taken from reference TRBV7-2 and TRBJ2-2, is GAGVSQSPSNKVTEKGKDVELRCDPISGHTALYWYRQSLGQGLEFLIYFQGNSAPDKSGLPSDRFSAERTGGSVSTLTIQRTQQEDSAVYLCASSLNRDTGELFFGEGSRLTVL.

This clone has a single count. The V and J genes are TRBV11-2 and TRBJ2-2; 9 bases map to TRBD2. With V trimmed by 3 bases and J by 4 bases, 12 bases remained unmatched. Germline V gene data show CDR1 as SGHAT and CDR2 as FQNNGV. This CDR3 is 18 amino acids long. CDR3 nucleotides: TGTGCCAGCAGCTTTTGGTCCCTTAGCGGGAGCCCCACCGGGGAGCTGTTTTTT. It is translated as CASSFWSLSGSPTGELFF.

This rearrangement joins TRBV13 to TRBJ1-2; 7 bases fit TRBD1. J lost 7 bases, V lost 5 bases, and 13 bases had no gene match. The CDR3 has 15 residues. Per the germline V gene, CDR1 is PRHDT and CDR2 is FYEKMQ (reference sequence). The CDR3: CASSPLWGQKGGYTF. The CDR3 DNA reads TGTGCCAGCAGCCCCCTCTGGGGACAGAAAGGTGGCTACACCTTC.

The V gene is TRBV2, the J gene TRBJ2-7; D might be TRBD1 (6 bases). Germline CDR1 and CDR2: SNHLY and FYNNEI. Trimming shortened V by 6 bases and J by 6 bases, and 12 bases separated the two germline ends. The CDR3 loop spans 12 amino acids. The CDR3 loop reads CASRQGLPEQYF. The CDR3, as DNA: TGTGCCAGCAGACAGGGCCTCCCCGAGCAGTACTTC. The full variable domain, completed using reference TRBV2 and TRBJ2-7, is EPEVTQTPSHQVTQMGQEVILRCVPISNHLYFYWYRQILGQKVEFLVSFYNNEISEKSEIFDDQFSVERPDGSNFTLKIRSTKLEDSAMYFCASRQGLPEQYFGPGTRLTVT.

This chain joins TRBV13 and TRBJ2-7, with unresolved D. V lost 4 bases and J lost 7, with 20 bases in between. The length of the CDR3 is 15 residues. Germline lookup yields CDR1 PRHDT and CDR2 FYEKMQ (reference sequence). In DNA form, the CDR3 reads TGTGCCAGCAGCTCTACCCAGGATCTACGATTGGAGCAGTACTTC. Translation: CASSSTQDLRLEQYF. Drawing the rest from reference TRBV13 and TRBJ2-7, the complete variable domain is AAGVIQSPRHLIKEKRETATLKCYPIPRHDTVYWYQQGPGQDPQFLISFYEKMQSDKGSIPDRFSAQQFSDYHSELNMSSLELGDSALYFCASSSTQDLRLEQYFGPGTRLTVT.

The chain employs TRBV5-1 and TRBJ2-2; D is unresolved. CDR3 size: 14 residues. Per the germline V gene, CDR1 is SGHRS and CDR2 is YFSETQ. The germline V and J ends were trimmed by 0 bases and 2 bases, with 5 bases remaining between them. CDR3 amino acids: CASSLEPNTGELFF. DNA for the CDR3: TGCGCCAGCAGCTTGGAGCCTAACACCGGGGAGCTGTTTTTT.

The chain recombines TRBV5-6 with TRBJ2-3; TRBD2 agrees at 9 bases. With V trimmed by 0 bases and J by 2 bases, 4 bases remained unmatched. Germline CDR1 reads SGHDT; CDR2 reads YYEEEE. There are 16 residues in the CDR3. The CDR3 region is CASSLVLAGSTDTQYF. CDR3 DNA sequence: TGTGCCAGCAGCTTGGTCCTAGCGGGGTCCACAGATACGCAGTATTTT.

This chain joins TRBV30 and TRBJ1-1; D uncertain. Trimming removed 3 bases at V and 3 bases at J, with 11 bases between. CDR1 GTSNPN and CDR2 SVGIG come from the germline V gene (reference sequence). The CDR3 is 13 residues long. Written as DNA, the CDR3 is TGTGCCTGGAGAGGGAGGACGTACACTGAAGCTTTCTTT. It codes for CAWRGRTYTEAFF. The full variable domain, its missing parts supplied by reference TRBV30 and TRBJ1-1, is SQTIHQWPATLVQPVGSPLSLECTVEGTSNPNLYWYRQAAGRGLQLLFYSVGIGQISSEVPQNLSASRPQDRQFILSSKKLLLSDSGFYLCAWRGRTYTEAFFGQGTRLTVV.

The genes are TRBV7-2 and TRBJ2-7, with 12 bases matching TRBD2. Germline lookup yields CDR1 SGHTA and CDR2 FQGNSA. This CDR3 has 18 residues. J lost 5 bases, V lost 1 base, and 12 bases had no gene match. CDR3 bases: TGTGCCAGCAGCTTAGAGGCTAGCGGGAGGGCCCTCCGGAACGAGCAGTACTTC. The encoded protein is CASSLEASGRALRNEQYF.